The rows below give T cell receptor beta chains drawn from one sample of a study of PD-L1 blockade in urothelial cancer. TCRdb's copy holds only in-frame clones and misses some; the assay was immunoSEQ multiplex PCR. The sample has 30,000 to 40,000 clones, approximately 80% seen once. Here the sequenced sample was PBMCs, taken around atezolizumab (anti-PD-L1) treatment. The receptors were sampled from a man aged 60-69 years with urothelial cancer. CDR3s include the opening cysteine and the closing phenylalanine or tryptophan. Fields, in order: D gene, J gene, V gene, clone size, CDR3 protein, CDR3 DNA. A D gene is named only where the DNA matches it firmly. Size is stated for part of the rows, as once, few or many counts, or as a class when the clone is expanded.

TRBD1 | TRBJ1-2 | TRBV5-1 | once | CASATGETNYGYTF | TGCGCCAGCGCAACAGGGGAAACTAACTATGGCTACACCTTC
. | TRBJ1-2 | TRBV13 | . | CASSLVGEGYYGYTF | TGTGCCAGCAGCTTAGTAGGGGAGGGCTACTATGGCTACACCTTC
TRBD1 | TRBJ1-4 | TRBV6-1 | . | CASRQGALEKLFF | TGTGCCAGCAGACAGGGGGCGCTGGAAAAACTGTTTTTT
. | TRBJ1-6 | TRBV7-6 | . | CASSSRTDEGSPLHF | TGTGCCAGCAGCTCCCGGACCGACGAGGGCTCACCCCTCCACTTT
. | TRBJ2-7 | TRBV4-1 | once | CASAKEGKAYEQYF | TGCGCCAGCGCGAAGGAGGGCAAGGCCTACGAGCAGTACTTC
TRBD2 | TRBJ2-7 | TRBV6-6 | once | CASKGGLGVSYEQYF | TGTGCCAGCAAGGGGGGACTAGGGGTTTCCTACGAGCAGTACTTC
TRBD1 | TRBJ2-5 | TRBV23-1 | . | CASTRDRGFQETQYF | TGCGCCAGCACAAGAGACAGGGGTTTCCAAGAGACCCAGTACTTC
. | TRBJ1-2 | TRBV4-1 | . | CASSQDAGYNGYTF | TGCGCCAGCAGCCAAGATGCAGGGTACAATGGCTACACCTTC
. | TRBJ2-5 | TRBV2 | . | CASSEYNHQETQYF | TGTGCCAGCAGTGAGTACAACCACCAAGAGACCCAGTACTTC
. | TRBJ2-7 | TRBV5-1 | . | CASSLGSGEQYF | TGCGCCAGCAGCTTGGGTAGCGGCGAGCAGTACTTC
TRBD1 | TRBJ1-5 | TRBV9 | . | CASRYNYRGLNQPQHF | TGTGCCAGCAGATACAACTACAGGGGGCTTAATCAGCCCCAGCATTTT
TRBD1 | TRBJ1-6 | TRBV10-3 | . | CAISDRGNSPLHF | TGTGCCATCAGTGACAGGGGGAACTCACCCCTCCACTTT
. | TRBJ2-7 | TRBV4-1 | . | CASSQYSTDTYEQYF | TGCGCCAGCAGCCAGTACTCGACAGATACCTACGAGCAGTACTTC
. | TRBJ2-7 | TRBV2 | . | CASREGPREQYF | TGTGCCAGCAGGGAGGGACCTCGAGAGCAGTACTTC
. | TRBJ1-2 | TRBV28 | . | CASSPDYRTHYGYTF | TGTGCCAGCAGTCCCGACTATCGGACCCACTATGGCTACACCTTC
TRBD2 | TRBJ2-7 | TRBV7-3 | few | CASSLDGGGSSYEQYF | TGTGCCAGCAGCTTAGATGGGGGGGGGTCCTCCTACGAGCAGTACTTC
. | TRBJ1-5 | TRBV19 | . | CASSVRLDQPQHF | TGTGCCAGTAGTGTTCGACTGGATCAGCCCCAGCATTTT
. | TRBJ2-7 | TRBV21-1 | . | CASSTKTGTSSAYEQYF | TGTGCCAGCAGCACTAAGACCGGGACTAGCTCGGCCTACGAGCAGTACTTC
. | TRBJ2-4 | TRBV6-6 | . | CASSTTGRLAKNIQYF | TGTGCCAGCAGCACTACAGGCCGCCTAGCCAAAAACATTCAGTACTTC
TRBD2 | TRBJ2-7 | TRBV11-2 | . | CASTRGGAAYEQYF | TGTGCCAGCACCCGGGGGGGAGCGGCCTACGAGCAGTACTTC
TRBD1 | TRBJ1-3 | TRBV10-3 | . | CAIRGTAGNTIYF | TGTGCCATCAGGGGGACAGCTGGAAACACCATATATTTT
TRBD2 | TRBJ2-5 | TRBV18 | . | CASSPRASGAEETQYF | TGTGCCAGCTCACCACGGGCTAGCGGTGCCGAAGAGACCCAGTACTTC
. | TRBJ1-5 | TRBV6-1 | once | CASSAGQNNQPQHF | TGTGCCAGCAGTGCAGGACAGAACAATCAGCCCCAGCATTTT
TRBD1 | TRBJ2-1 | TRBV5-1 | . | CASSFDRGEQFF | TGCGCCAGCAGCTTTGACAGGGGTGAGCAGTTCTTC
. | TRBJ2-7 | TRBV5-1 | medium-sized | CASSFRSGDEQYF | TGCGCCAGCAGCTTTCGGTCAGGGGACGAGCAGTACTTC
TRBD2 | TRBJ2-1 | TRBV29-1 | . | CSARLAGVNEQFF | TGCAGCGCCCGACTAGCGGGAGTCAATGAGCAGTTCTTC
TRBD1 | TRBJ1-5 | TRBV6-5 | . | CASSGDRGQPQHF | TGTGCCAGCAGTGGGGACAGGGGACAGCCCCAGCATTTT
TRBD1 | TRBJ1-1 | TRBV29-1 | . | CSVTRDRGFAEAFF | TGCAGCGTAACCCGGGACAGGGGGTTTGCTGAAGCTTTCTTT
. | TRBJ1-2 | TRBV10-3 | . | CAISESKQVDGYTF | TGTGCCATCAGTGAGTCGAAACAGGTGGATGGCTACACCTTC
. | TRBJ1-5 | TRBV30 | . | CAWTKGPYQPQHF | TGTGCCTGGACTAAGGGGCCTTATCAGCCCCAGCATTTT
TRBD1 | TRBJ2-3 | TRBV18 | . | CASSPLGTATDTQYF | TGTGCCAGCTCACCATTAGGGACAGCCACAGATACGCAGTATTTT
. | TRBJ2-1 | TRBV28 | once | CASSLNYNEQFF | TGTGCCAGCAGTCTTAATTACAATGAGCAGTTCTTC
. | TRBJ2-1 | TRBV9 | . | CASSVGAFNEQFF | TGTGCCAGCAGCGTAGGAGCGTTCAATGAGCAGTTCTTC